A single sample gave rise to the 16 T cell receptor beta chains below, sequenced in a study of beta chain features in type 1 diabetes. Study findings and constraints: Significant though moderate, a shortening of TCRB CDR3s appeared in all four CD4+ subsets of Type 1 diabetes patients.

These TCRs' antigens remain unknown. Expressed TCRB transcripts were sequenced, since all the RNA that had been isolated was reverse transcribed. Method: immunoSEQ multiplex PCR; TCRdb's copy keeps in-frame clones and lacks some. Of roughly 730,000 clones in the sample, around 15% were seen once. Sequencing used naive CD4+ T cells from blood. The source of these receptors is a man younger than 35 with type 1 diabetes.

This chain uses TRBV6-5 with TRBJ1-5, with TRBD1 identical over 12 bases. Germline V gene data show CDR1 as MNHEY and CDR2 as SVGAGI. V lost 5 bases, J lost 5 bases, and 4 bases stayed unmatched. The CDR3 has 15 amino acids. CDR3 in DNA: TGTGCCAGCAGTCCCGGGACAGGGGGCGATCAGCCCCAGCATTTT. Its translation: CASSPGTGGDQPQHF.

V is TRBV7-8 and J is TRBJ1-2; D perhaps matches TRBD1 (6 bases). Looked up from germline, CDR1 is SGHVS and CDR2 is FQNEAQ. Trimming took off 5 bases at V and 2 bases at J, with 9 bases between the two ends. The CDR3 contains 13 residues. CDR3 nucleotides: TGTGCCAGCAGCGGGGGCAGGAACTATGGCTACACCTTC. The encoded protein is CASSGGRNYGYTF.

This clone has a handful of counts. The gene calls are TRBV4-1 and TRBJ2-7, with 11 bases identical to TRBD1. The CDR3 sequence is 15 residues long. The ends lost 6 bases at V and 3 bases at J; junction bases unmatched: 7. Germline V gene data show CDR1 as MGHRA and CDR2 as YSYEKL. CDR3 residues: CASSAGQGARYEQYF. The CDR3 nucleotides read TGCGCCAGCAGTGCCGGACAGGGGGCGCGCTACGAGCAGTACTTC.

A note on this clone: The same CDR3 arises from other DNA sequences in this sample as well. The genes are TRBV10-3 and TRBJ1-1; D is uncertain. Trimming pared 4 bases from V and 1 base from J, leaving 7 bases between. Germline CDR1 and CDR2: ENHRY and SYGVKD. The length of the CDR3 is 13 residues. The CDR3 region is CAISGGENTEAFF. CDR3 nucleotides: TGTGCCATCAGTGGGGGAGAGAACACTGAAGCTTTCTTT.

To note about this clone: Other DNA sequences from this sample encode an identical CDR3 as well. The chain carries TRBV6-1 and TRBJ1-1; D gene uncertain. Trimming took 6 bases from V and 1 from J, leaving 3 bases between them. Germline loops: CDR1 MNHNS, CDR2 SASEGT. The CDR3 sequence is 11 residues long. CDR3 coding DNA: TGTGCCAGCAGAGAGAACACTGAAGCTTTCTTT. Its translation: CASRENTEAFF.

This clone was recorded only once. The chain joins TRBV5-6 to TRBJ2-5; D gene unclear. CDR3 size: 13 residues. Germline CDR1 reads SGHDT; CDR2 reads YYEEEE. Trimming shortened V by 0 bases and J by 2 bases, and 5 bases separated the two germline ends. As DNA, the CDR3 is TGTGCCAGCAGCTTGGGGGTTCAAGAGACCCAGTACTTC. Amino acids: CASSLGVQETQYF.

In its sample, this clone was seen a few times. The CDR3 loop reads CASSFGPSLGEQYF. The CDR3 DNA reads TGTGCCAGCAGCTTTGGCCCTTCTCTGGGCGAGCAGTACTTC. The V call is TRBV7-8, the J call TRBJ2-7; D gene unclear. The CDR3 consists of 14 residues. V was cut by 3 bases and J by 6 bases, with 15 bases left in between. Per germline, CDR1 SGHVS and CDR2 FQNEAQ.

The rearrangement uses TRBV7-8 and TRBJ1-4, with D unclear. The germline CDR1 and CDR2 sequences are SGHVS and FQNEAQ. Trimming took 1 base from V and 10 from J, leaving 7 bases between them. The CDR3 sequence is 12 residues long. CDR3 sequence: CASSLEEGKLFF. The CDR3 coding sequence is TGTGCCAGCAGCTTAGAGGAAGGAAAACTGTTTTTT.

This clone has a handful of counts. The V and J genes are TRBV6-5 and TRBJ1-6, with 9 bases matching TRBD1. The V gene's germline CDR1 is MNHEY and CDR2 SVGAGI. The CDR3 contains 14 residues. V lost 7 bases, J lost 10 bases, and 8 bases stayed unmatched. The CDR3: CASTPGQGVSPLHF. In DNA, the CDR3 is TGTGCCAGCACCCCGGGACAGGGAGTCTCACCCCTCCACTTT.

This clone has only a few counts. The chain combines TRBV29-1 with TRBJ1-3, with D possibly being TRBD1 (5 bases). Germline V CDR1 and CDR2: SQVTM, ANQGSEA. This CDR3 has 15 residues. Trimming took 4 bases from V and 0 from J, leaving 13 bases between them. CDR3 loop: CSVVQDTSSGNTIYF. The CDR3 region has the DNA TGCAGCGTTGTGCAGGACACCAGCTCTGGAAACACCATATATTTT. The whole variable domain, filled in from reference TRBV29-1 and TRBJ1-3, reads SAVISQKPSRDICQRGTSLTIQCQVDSQVTMMFWYRQQPGQSLTLIATANQGSEATYESGFVIDKFPISRPNLTFSTLTVSNMSPEDSSIYLCSVVQDTSSGNTIYFGEGSWLTVV.

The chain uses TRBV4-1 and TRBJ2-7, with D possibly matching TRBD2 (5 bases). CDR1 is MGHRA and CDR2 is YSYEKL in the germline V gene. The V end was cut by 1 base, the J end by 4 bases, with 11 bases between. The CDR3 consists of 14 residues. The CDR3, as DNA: TGCGCCAGCAGCCAAGCCCTAGCTGGGTACGAGCAGTACTTC. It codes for CASSQALAGYEQYF.

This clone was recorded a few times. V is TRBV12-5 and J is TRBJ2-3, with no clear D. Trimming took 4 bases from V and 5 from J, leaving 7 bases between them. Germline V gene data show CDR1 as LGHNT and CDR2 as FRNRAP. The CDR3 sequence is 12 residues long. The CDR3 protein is CASGYFGDTQYF. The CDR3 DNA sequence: TGTGCTAGTGGTTATTTCGGAGATACGCAGTATTTT.

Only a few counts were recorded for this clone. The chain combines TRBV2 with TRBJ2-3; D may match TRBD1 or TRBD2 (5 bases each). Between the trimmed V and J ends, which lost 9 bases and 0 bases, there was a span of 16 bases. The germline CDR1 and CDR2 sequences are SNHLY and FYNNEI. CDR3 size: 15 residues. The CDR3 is CARTRGGGSTDTQYF. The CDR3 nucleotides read TGTGCCAGAACCCGGGGCGGCGGGAGCACAGATACGCAGTATTTT.

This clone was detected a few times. The CDR3 protein is CAWRQGVTNTGELFF. The DNA of the CDR3 is TGTGCCTGGAGGCAGGGGGTAACGAACACCGGGGAGCTGTTTTTT. The V call is TRBV30, the J call TRBJ2-2; 7 positions agree with TRBD1. V lost 3 bases, J lost 0 bases, and 4 bases stayed unmatched. This CDR3 comprises 15 residues. Looked up from germline, CDR1 is GTSNPN and CDR2 is SVGIG (reference sequence).

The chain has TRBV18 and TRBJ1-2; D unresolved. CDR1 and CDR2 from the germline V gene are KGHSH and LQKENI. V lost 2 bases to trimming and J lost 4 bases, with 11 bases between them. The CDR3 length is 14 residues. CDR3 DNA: TGTGCCAGCTCACCAGAAGCAGCTGTCTATGGCTACACCTTC. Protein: CASSPEAAVYGYTF.

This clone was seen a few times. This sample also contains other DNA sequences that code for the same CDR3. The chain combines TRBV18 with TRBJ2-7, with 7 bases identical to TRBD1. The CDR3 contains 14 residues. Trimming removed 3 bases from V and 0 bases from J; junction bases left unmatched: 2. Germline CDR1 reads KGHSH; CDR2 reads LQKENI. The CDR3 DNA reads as TGTGCCAGCTCACCGACAGGGAGCTCCTACGAGCAGTACTTC. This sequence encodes CASSPTGSSYEQYF. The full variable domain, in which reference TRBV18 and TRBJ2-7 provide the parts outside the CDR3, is NAGVMQNPRHLVRRRGQEARLRCSPMKGHSHVYWYRQLPEEGLKFMVYLQKENIIDESGMPKERFSAEFPKEGPSILRIQQVVRGDSAAYFCASSPTGSSYEQYFGPGTRLTVT.